The clone carrying this T cell receptor (beta chain) occurred a few times. Its antigen is unidentified. RNA transcripts provided the source from which TCR beta CDR3 regions were amplified. The HTBI primer set served for first-round RT-PCR of the TCR CDR3. TCRdb reprocessed the multiplex PCR reads via MiXCR and lists one record per CDR3 protein. This table holds roughly 350,000 distinct CDR3 sequences, approximately 15% found once. The study enrolled patients aged 18 to 65 with newly diagnosed hyperthyroidism of under 2 months' duration. This sample was included in a study of T cells in Graves' hyperthyroidism and ophthalmopathy. Study context: Blood was drawn when the patient was first diagnosed and still untreated.

Deletions cut 0 bases from V and 4 bases from J, with 14 bases between. Germline V gives CDR1 MGHRA, CDR2 YSYEKL. The CDR3 is 16 amino acids. Whole-study findings and limits: Blood also showed most of the thyroid clonotypes that were expanded above 0.001.

The V and J genes are TRBV4-1 and TRBJ2-3; possible D gene TRBD2, 7 bases. This clonotype originated in a woman in her 30s with Graves' hyperthyroidism. Specimen: blood. Here the CDR3 reads CASSQDGAGAPDTQYF. The CDR3 DNA reads as TGCGCCAGCAGCCAAGACGGGGCGGGGGCTCCAGATACGCAGTATTTT.